Listed below are T cell receptor beta chains from one sample, sequenced in a study of shared clonotypes between healthy human individuals. Here immunoSEQ multiplex PCR was the method, and the copy in TCRdb shows in-frame clones only, minus some. There are about 770,000 clones in the sample; 55% to 80% occur only once, and about 1.7% lies in the top ten. Input material: memory CD4+ T cells sorted from blood. Receptors originate from a woman aged 25 to 39 in good health. Both conserved end residues are part of each CDR3. D genes are given only for firm matches. Size tells how often a clone was seen (once, few, many) or the class of an expanded clone, and some rows leave it out.

D gene: NA; J gene: TRBJ1-1; clone size: NA; V gene: TRBV5-4; CDR3 DNA: TGTGCCAGCAGCTTGGTACCCCTCGACTCACTGAACACTGAAGCTTTCTTT; CDR3 protein: CASSLVPLDSLNTEAFF
D gene: TRBD1; J gene: TRBJ1-1; clone size: NA; V gene: TRBV7-8; CDR3 DNA: TGTGCCAGCAGCACGAGTCCGACAGGGGGACCGAACACTGAAGCTTTCTTT; CDR3 protein: CASSTSPTGGPNTEAFF
D gene: TRBD2; J gene: TRBJ2-1; clone size: NA; V gene: TRBV18; CDR3 DNA: TGTGCCAGCTCATATGCTAGCGGGTTTAGTGAGCAGTTCTTC; CDR3 protein: CASSYASGFSEQFF
D gene: NA; J gene: TRBJ2-1; clone size: NA; V gene: TRBV25-1; CDR3 DNA: TGTGCCAGCGTTCAGTGGGGCTCCAATGAGCAGTTCTTC; CDR3 protein: CASVQWGSNEQFF
D gene: TRBD2; J gene: TRBJ2-2; clone size: many; V gene: TRBV6-5; CDR3 DNA: TGTGCCAGCAAGGGACTAGCTGAGACCGGGGAGCTGTTTTTT; CDR3 protein: CASKGLAETGELFF
D gene: NA; J gene: TRBJ2-4; clone size: once; V gene: TRBV27; CDR3 DNA: TGTGCCAGCAGTACATACCCTAAGCTCCAGTTAGCCAAAAACATTCAGTACTTC; CDR3 protein: CASSTYPKLQLAKNIQYF
D gene: NA; J gene: TRBJ2-5; clone size: NA; V gene: TRBV15; CDR3 DNA: TGTGCCACCAGCAGGTACAGGGCCTCTGAGACCCAGTACTTC; CDR3 protein: CATSRYRASETQYF
D gene: NA; J gene: TRBJ2-1; clone size: once; V gene: TRBV19; CDR3 DNA: TGTGCCAGTAGTATCATGGACGGACTTTCTGGTGAGCAGTTCTTC; CDR3 protein: CASSIMDGLSGEQFF
D gene: NA; J gene: TRBJ2-5; clone size: NA; V gene: TRBV29-1; CDR3 DNA: TGCAGCGTAAGAGAGACAGCGGAGACCCAGTACTTC; CDR3 protein: CSVRETAETQYF
D gene: NA; J gene: TRBJ2-2; clone size: NA; V gene: TRBV29-1; CDR3 DNA: TGCAGCGTAGCGAACCTACGAGAAGGCGGGGAGCTGTTTTTT; CDR3 protein: CSVANLREGGELFF
D gene: TRBD2; J gene: TRBJ2-2; clone size: NA; V gene: TRBV6-1; CDR3 DNA: TGTGCCAGCAGCTGGAGCGGGGTGAGCCAGGGGGAGCTGTTTTTT; CDR3 protein: CASSWSGVSQGELFF
D gene: TRBD1; J gene: TRBJ1-5; clone size: NA; V gene: TRBV7-9; CDR3 DNA: TGTGCCAGCAGCTCGGGACAGATAAGCAATCAGCCCCAGCATTTT; CDR3 protein: CASSSGQISNQPQHF
D gene: NA; J gene: TRBJ1-1; clone size: once; V gene: TRBV20-1; CDR3 DNA: TGCAGTGCTAGGAACACTGAAGCTTTCTTT; CDR3 protein: CSARNTEAFF
D gene: NA; J gene: TRBJ2-1; clone size: NA; V gene: TRBV11-1; CDR3 DNA: TGTGCCAGCAGCTCACAGGGCTCCTACAATGAGCAGTTCTTC; CDR3 protein: CASSSQGSYNEQFF
D gene: NA; J gene: TRBJ2-5; clone size: few; V gene: TRBV5-5; CDR3 DNA: TGTGCCAGCAGCTTGTGGCACCAGGAGACCCAGTACTTC; CDR3 protein: CASSLWHQETQYF
D gene: NA; J gene: TRBJ2-1; clone size: once; V gene: TRBV5-1; CDR3 DNA: TGCGCCAGCAGCCCCGGGTGGGTAGCCTCGGTAGAGCAGTTCTTC; CDR3 protein: CASSPGWVASVEQFF
D gene: TRBD2; J gene: TRBJ2-7; clone size: NA; V gene: TRBV6-5; CDR3 DNA: TGTGCCAGCAGAGCGGGAATTTACGAGCAGTACTTC; CDR3 protein: CASRAGIYEQYF
D gene: TRBD1; J gene: TRBJ1-4; clone size: NA; V gene: TRBV25-1; CDR3 DNA: TGTGCCAGCAGTGTGTCAGGGGGGGGTGAAAAACTGTTTTTT; CDR3 protein: CASSVSGGGEKLFF
D gene: NA; J gene: TRBJ2-7; clone size: once; V gene: TRBV4-2; CDR3 DNA: TGTGCCAGCAGCCAAGCCGGGTTGCAGTATTCATACGAGCAGTACTTC; CDR3 protein: CASSQAGLQYSYEQYF
D gene: NA; J gene: TRBJ2-3; clone size: NA; V gene: TRBV12-2; CDR3 DNA: TGTGCAAGTCGCTTAGTACAGACCGCATACACAGATACGCAGTATTTT; CDR3 protein: CASRLVQTAYTDTQYF
D gene: NA; J gene: TRBJ2-3; clone size: few; V gene: TRBV6-4; CDR3 DNA: TGTGCCAGCAGTCCGTCTGGAGGGGGAAGCTTAGATACGCAGTATTTT; CDR3 protein: CASSPSGGGSLDTQYF
D gene: NA; J gene: TRBJ2-7; clone size: NA; V gene: TRBV29-1; CDR3 DNA: TGCAGCGTCGCGGACAACTACGAGCAGTACTTC; CDR3 protein: CSVADNYEQYF
D gene: NA; J gene: TRBJ1-1; clone size: few; V gene: TRBV27; CDR3 DNA: TGTGCCAGCAGTTTTTTTGCCGGGAACACTGAAGCTTTCTTT; CDR3 protein: CASSFFAGNTEAFF
D gene: TRBD1; J gene: TRBJ1-1; clone size: NA; V gene: TRBV10-3; CDR3 DNA: TGTGCCATCAGCTCAGGGGGGGCGAACACTGAAGCTTTCTTT; CDR3 protein: CAISSGGANTEAFF
D gene: NA; J gene: TRBJ2-5; clone size: NA; V gene: TRBV27; CDR3 DNA: TGTGCCAGCAGTTTATCTAGTCTTGAGACCCAGTACTTC; CDR3 protein: CASSLSSLETQYF
D gene: NA; J gene: TRBJ2-3; clone size: NA; V gene: TRBV2; CDR3 DNA: TGTGCCTCCTGGAGACTAGCGACAGGGGATACGCAGTATTTT; CDR3 protein: CASWRLATGDTQYF
D gene: TRBD2; J gene: TRBJ2-5; clone size: NA; V gene: TRBV27; CDR3 DNA: TGTGCCAGCAGTCCCCGGACTAGCGGGACAGGGGAGACCCAGTACTTC; CDR3 protein: CASSPRTSGTGETQYF